This T cell receptor (beta chain) derives from a study of shared T cell receptors in the human thymus. V lost 1 base, J lost 1 base, and 12 bases stayed unmatched. From germline, CDR1 is SEHNR and CDR2 FQNEAQ (reference sequence). The CDR3 length is 18 residues. Libraries were prepared by immunoSEQ multiplex PCR; TCRdb keeps only in-frame clonotypes and omits some of them. The sample lists hundreds of thousands of clones; more than 75% were seen once. These same data were also listed under a study on human thymus T cells. Per that paper: Having surgery to correct congenital heart defects, healthy Finnish infants acted as the donors. The study used thymus tissue resected during corrective heart surgery. Gene usage (both V and J) appeared biased in thymic and blood repertoires. Related research found strongly overlapping thymic repertoires in unrelated individuals.

The clonotype originates from a boy younger than two with a congenital heart defect. The sample taken for sequencing was thymocytes. The rearrangement uses TRBV7-9 and TRBJ1-1; 7 nucleotides agree with TRBD1. CDR3 protein: CASSLGLEQGSRNTEAFF. Written as DNA, the CDR3 is TGTGCCAGCAGCTTAGGGTTGGAACAGGGGTCGAGGAACACTGAAGCTTTCTTT.